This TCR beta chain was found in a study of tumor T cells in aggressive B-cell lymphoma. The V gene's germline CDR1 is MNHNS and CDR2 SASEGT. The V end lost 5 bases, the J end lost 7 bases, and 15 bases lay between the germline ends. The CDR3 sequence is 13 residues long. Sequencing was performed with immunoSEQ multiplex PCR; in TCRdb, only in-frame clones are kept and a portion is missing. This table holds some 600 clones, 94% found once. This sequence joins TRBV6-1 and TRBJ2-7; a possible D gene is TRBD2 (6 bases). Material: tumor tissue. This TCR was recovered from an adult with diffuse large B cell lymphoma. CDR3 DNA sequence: TGTGCCAGCAGTAGAGAGGTTCGGGGGGAGCAGTACTTC. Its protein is CASSREVRGEQYF.